This TCR beta chain emerged from a study of graft-versus-host responses after intestinal transplantation. Turning to the study itself: Multivisceral, liver-intestinal, or isolated intestinal transplants were received by the recipients.

TCRdb's table, derived via immunoSEQ multiplex PCR, lists solely in-frame clones and lacks some. The sample lists nearly 4,500 clones; more than 70% were seen once. Intraepithelial and lamina propria lymphocytes were freed from processed graft tissue. From germline, CDR1 is SQVTM and CDR2 ANQGSEA. This CDR3 region has 15 residues. V was cut by 6 bases and J by 0 bases, with 18 bases left in between. A remark on this clone: Its antigen is as yet unknown.

Study results and limitations: Detected in recipient marrow were GvH clones, some of which were first observed in ileum or blood.

The source is a human patient who received an intestinal transplant, so some T cells may come from the graft donor. The sequencing used ileum tissue, collected 338 days after intestinal transplantation. The chain combines TRBV29-1 with TRBJ2-7; D may be TRBD1 (5 bases). Here the CDR3 reads CSVHLTGESSYEQYF. As DNA, the CDR3 is TGCAGCGTCCACCTTACAGGAGAATCCTCCTACGAGCAGTACTTC.